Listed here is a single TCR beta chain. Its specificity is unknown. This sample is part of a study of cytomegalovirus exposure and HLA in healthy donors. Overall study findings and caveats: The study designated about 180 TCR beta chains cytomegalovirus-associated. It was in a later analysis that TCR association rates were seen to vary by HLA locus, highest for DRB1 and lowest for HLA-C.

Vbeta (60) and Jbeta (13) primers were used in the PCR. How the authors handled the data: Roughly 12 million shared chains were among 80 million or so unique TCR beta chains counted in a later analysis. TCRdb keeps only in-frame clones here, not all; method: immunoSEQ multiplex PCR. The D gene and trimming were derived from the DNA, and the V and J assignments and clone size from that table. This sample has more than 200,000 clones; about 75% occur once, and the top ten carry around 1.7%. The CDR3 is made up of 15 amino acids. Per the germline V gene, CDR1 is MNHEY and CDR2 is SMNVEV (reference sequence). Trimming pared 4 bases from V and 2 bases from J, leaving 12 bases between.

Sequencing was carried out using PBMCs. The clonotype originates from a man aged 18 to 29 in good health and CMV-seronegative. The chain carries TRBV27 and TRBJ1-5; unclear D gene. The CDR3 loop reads CASSSNSLGNQPQHF. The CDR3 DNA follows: TGTGCCAGCAGTTCGAATAGTCTTGGCAATCAGCCCCAGCATTTT.